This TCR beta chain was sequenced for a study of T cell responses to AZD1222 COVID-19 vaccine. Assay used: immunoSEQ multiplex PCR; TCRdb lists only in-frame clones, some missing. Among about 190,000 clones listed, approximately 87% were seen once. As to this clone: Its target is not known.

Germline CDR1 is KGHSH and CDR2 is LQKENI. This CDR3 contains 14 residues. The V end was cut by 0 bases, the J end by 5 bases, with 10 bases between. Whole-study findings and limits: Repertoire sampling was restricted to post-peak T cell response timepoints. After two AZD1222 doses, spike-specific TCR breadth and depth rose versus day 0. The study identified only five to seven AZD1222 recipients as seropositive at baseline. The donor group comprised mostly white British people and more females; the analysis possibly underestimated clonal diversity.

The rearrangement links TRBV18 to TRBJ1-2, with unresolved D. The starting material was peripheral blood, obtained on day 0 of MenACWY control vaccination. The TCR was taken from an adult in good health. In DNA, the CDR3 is TGTGCCAGCTCACCACCGGATGTCCAATATGGCTACACCTTC. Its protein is CASSPPDVQYGYTF. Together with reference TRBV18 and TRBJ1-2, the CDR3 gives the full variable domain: NAGVMQNPRHLVRRRGQEARLRCSPMKGHSHVYWYRQLPEEGLKFMVYLQKENIIDESGMPKERFSAEFPKEGPSILRIQQVVRGDSAAYFCASSPPDVQYGYTFGSGTRLTVV.